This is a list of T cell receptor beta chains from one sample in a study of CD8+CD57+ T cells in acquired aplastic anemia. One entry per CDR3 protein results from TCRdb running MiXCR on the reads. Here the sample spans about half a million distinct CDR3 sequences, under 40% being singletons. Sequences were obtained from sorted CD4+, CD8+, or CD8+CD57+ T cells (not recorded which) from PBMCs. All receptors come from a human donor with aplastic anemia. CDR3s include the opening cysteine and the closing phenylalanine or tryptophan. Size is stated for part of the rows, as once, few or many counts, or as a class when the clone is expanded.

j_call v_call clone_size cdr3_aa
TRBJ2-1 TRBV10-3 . CAISAGADVNEQFF
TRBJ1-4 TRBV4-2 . CASTPGGDSNRKLFF
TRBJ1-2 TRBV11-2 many CASSLGLEGQGTYGYTF
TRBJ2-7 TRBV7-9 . CASSSGPPSGGYRYEQYF
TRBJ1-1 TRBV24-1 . CASRPTWRLEGEAFF
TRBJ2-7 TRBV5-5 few CASRTDSPGEQYF
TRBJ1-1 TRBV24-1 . CATSTGMNTEAFF
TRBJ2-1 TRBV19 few CASSLYSSYNEQFF
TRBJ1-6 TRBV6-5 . CASSYSFEGGNSPLHF
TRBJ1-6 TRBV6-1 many CASTPRTFSPLHF
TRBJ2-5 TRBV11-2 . CASSLIGPFGQETQYF
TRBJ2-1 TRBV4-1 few CASSQDGQPYNEQFF
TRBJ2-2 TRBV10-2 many CASTAPSGENTGELFF
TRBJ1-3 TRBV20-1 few CSARDSSYGNTIYF
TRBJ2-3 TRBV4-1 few CASSQDVGYTDTQYF
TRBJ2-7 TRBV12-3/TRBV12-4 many CASSSGQLYEQYF
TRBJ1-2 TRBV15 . CATSSRRTGDSYGYTF
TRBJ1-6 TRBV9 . CASSQNRLSSYNSPLHF
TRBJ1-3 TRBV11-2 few CASSLYRGQSGNTIYF
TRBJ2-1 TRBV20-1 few CSARRTTSALGKFF
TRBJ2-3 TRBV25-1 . CASGTLAGGPTDTQYF
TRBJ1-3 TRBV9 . CASSGLRDRVGEAGNTIYF
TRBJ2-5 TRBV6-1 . CASSRVAREVRTQYF
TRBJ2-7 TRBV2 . CASSLGAGGQGEQYF
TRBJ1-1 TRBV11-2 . CASSLRDGRFNTEAFF
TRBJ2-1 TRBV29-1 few CSVEGRPGQGVWGSYNEQFF
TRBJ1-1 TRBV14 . CASSQELLRGGTEAFF
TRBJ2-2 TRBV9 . CASSVDGVLWEGDTGELFF
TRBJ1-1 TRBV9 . CASSVVTGGTEAFF
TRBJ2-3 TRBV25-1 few CASSHGLAGGPTDTQYF
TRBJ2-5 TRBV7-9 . CASSLAWASVRETQYF
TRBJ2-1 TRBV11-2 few CASSSGGYYNEQFF
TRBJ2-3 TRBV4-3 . CASSQDTGGGDTQYF
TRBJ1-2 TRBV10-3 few CAISDSRDSYGYTF
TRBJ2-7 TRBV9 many CASSVGQGENYEQYF
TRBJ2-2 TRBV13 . CASTSRTFSNTGELFF
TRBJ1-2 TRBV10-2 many CASSSTGGYGYTF
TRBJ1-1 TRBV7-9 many CASSSSGTDNTEAFF
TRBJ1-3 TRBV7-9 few CASSFTGEGNTIYF